These 24 T cell receptor beta chains were sequenced from one sample in a study of T cell responses to AZD1222 COVID-19 vaccine. The table came from immunoSEQ multiplex PCR; TCRdb's copy has only in-frame clones and leaves some out. The data show over 150,000 clones, 87% seen once. The sample was peripheral blood, taken on day 0 of AZD1222 vaccination. The receptors stem from an adult in good health.

V and J are TRBV29-1 and TRBJ1-2; D is ambiguous. CDR1 is SQVTM and CDR2 is ANQGSEA in the germline V gene. V lost 6 bases and J 8 bases, leaving 13 bases between the germline ends. This CDR3 is built from 11 residues. CDR3 nucleotide sequence: TGCAGCGTGCAGGAGGTGGTGGGCTACACCTTC. Its translation is CSVQEVVGYTF.

This chain uses TRBV18 with TRBJ2-7, with D possibly being TRBD2 (5 bases). Germline lookup yields CDR1 KGHSH and CDR2 LQKENI. This CDR3 has 14 residues. V shed 2 bases and J shed 3 bases, with 11 bases lying between them. CDR3 in amino acids: CASSPASSNYEQYF. For the CDR3, the DNA is TGTGCCAGCTCACCAGCTAGCAGCAACTACGAGCAGTACTTC.

The chain recombines TRBV11-2 with TRBJ2-3, with 12 bases aligning to TRBD2. This CDR3 has 16 amino acids. Germline V gives CDR1 SGHAT, CDR2 FQNNGV. The V and J ends lost 5 bases and 5 bases, in that order; junction bases with no gene match: 8. The DNA of the CDR3 is TGTGCCAGCAGCATTGGACTAGCGGGATATGTAGATACGCAGTATTTT. Translation: CASSIGLAGYVDTQYF.

The CDR3 DNA reads TGCAGCGTTGAACTCACTAGCGGGGGCTCCTACGAGCAGTACTTC. Translated: CSVELTSGGSYEQYF. The chain joins TRBV29-1 to TRBJ2-7, with 11 bases matching TRBD2. Germline V gene sequence: CDR1 SQVTM, CDR2 ANQGSEA. This CDR3 is 15 amino acids long. With V trimmed by 2 bases and J by 0 bases, 3 bases remained unmatched.

The V and J genes are TRBV10-3 and TRBJ2-3, with D tentatively TRBD1 or TRBD2 (6 bases each). Germline assignment: CDR1 ENHRY and CDR2 SYGVKD. The V gene lost 6 bases and the J gene lost 2 bases, with 15 bases spanning the gap. This CDR3 is 15 amino acids long. The CDR3 bases are TGTGCCATCAGAGCTGGGGGGCTTATCACAGATACGCAGTATTTT. Protein product: CAIRAGGLITDTQYF.

The V call is TRBV14, the J call TRBJ1-6; no clear D gene. This CDR3 is 14 amino acids long. Looked up from germline, CDR1 is SGHDN and CDR2 is FVKESK. Trimming cost V 3 bases and J 9 bases, with 12 bases left between them. The CDR3 DNA follows: TGTGCCAGCAGCCACCAAGGACGGAGTTCACCCCTCCACTTT. Translation: CASSHQGRSSPLHF.

The rearrangement links TRBV5-1 to TRBJ1-2, with TRBD1 matching 9 bases. The V segment lost 4 bases and the J segment 8 bases; nucleotides outside the gene matches: 9. This CDR3 is 14 amino acids long. Germline-derived CDR1 and CDR2 are SGHRS and YFSETQ. The CDR3 DNA reads as TGCGCCAGCAGCGATACAGGGGGCATAGAGGGCTACACCTTC. Translation gives CASSDTGGIEGYTF.

This sequence joins TRBV5-8 and TRBJ1-6; D unresolved. The ends were cut back, 1 base at V and 6 bases at J, with 11 bases in the middle. Germline V gene sequence: CDR1 SGHTS, CDR2 YDEGEE. This CDR3 has 15 amino acids. CDR3 loop: CASSLWTAGNSPLHF. CDR3 nucleotides: TGTGCCAGCAGCTTGTGGACGGCGGGTAATTCACCCCTCCACTTT.

V gene TRBV6-1 combines with J gene TRBJ1-5; a possible D gene is TRBD1 (6 bases). The CDR3 runs 15 residues. CDR1 is MNHNS and CDR2 is SASEGT in the germline V gene. V was shortened by 0 bases and J by 4 bases, with 10 bases between the two germline ends. CDR3 bases: TGTGCCAGCAGTGAAGCGCAGGGGTTTAATCAGCCCCAGCATTTT. Its protein is CASSEAQGFNQPQHF.

This chain uses TRBV15 with TRBJ2-1, with TRBD2 identical over 12 bases. This CDR3 is built from 18 residues. The ends lost 0 bases at V and 0 bases at J; junction bases unmatched: 3. Germline CDR1 LNHNV, CDR2 YYDKDF (reference sequence). The CDR3 nucleotides are TGTGCCACCAGCAGAGATCTGACTAGCGGGAGCTCCTACAATGAGCAGTTCTTC. It specifies CATSRDLTSGSSYNEQFF. The whole variable domain, remainder taken from reference TRBV15 and TRBJ2-1, is DAMVIQNPRYQVTQFGKPVTLSCSQTLNHNVMYWYQQKSSQAPKLLFHYYDKDFNNEADTPDNFQSRRPNTSFCFLDIRSPGLGDTAMYLCATSRDLTSGSSYNEQFFGPGTRLTVL.

The chain uses TRBV5-6 and TRBJ1-5; D is ambiguous. V was clipped by 2 bases and J by 7 bases, with 13 bases between them. From germline, CDR1 is SGHDT and CDR2 YYEEEE. The CDR3 runs 14 residues. In nucleotides, the CDR3 is TGTGCCAGCAGCTTACATGGGTCCGGGCAGCCCCAGCATTTT. Its translation: CASSLHGSGQPQHF.

The V and J genes are TRBV5-4 and TRBJ1-1, with TRBD1 as a possible D gene (5 bases). This CDR3 is built from 18 residues. CDR1 is SGHNT, CDR2 YYREEE, per germline (reference sequence). The V end lost 4 bases, the J end lost 1 base, and 23 bases lay between the germline ends. The CDR3 reads CASSLGLGEGASNTEAFF. In DNA, the CDR3 is TGTGCCAGCAGCCTGGGGTTGGGGGAGGGAGCTTCGAACACTGAAGCTTTCTTT.

The chain joins TRBV19 to TRBJ1-3; D is unclear. Germline V gives CDR1 LNHDA, CDR2 SQIVND (reference sequence). The CDR3 is 15 residues long. The V gene lost 0 bases and the J gene lost 1 base, with 7 bases spanning the gap. The CDR3 DNA follows: TGTGCCAGTAGTATAGATCGGGGTTCTGGAAACACCATATATTTT. Its protein product is CASSIDRGSGNTIYF.

In this sample, this clone turned up once. The chain uses TRBV13 and TRBJ2-1; 9 bases agree with TRBD2. CDR1 PRHDT and CDR2 FYEKMQ come from the germline V gene (reference sequence). The CDR3 spans 16 residues. Trimming at V came to 5 bases and at J to 6 bases, leaving 11 bases not matched to a gene. The chain's CDR3 is CASSPAGLAFSNEQFF. DNA of the CDR3: TGTGCCAGCAGCCCCGCGGGACTAGCTTTTAGCAATGAGCAGTTCTTC.

This clone was observed once. The chain couples TRBV12-1 to TRBJ1-4. TRBV12-1 is an annotated pseudogene. This CDR3 is 16 amino acids long. The CDR3 is CASSTDPLATNEKLFF. The CDR3 DNA reads TGTGCCAGCAGCACTGACCCTCTAGCAACTAATGAAAAACTGTTTTTT.

V and J are TRBV14 and TRBJ1-1; no clear D. The V and J ends lost 4 bases and 5 bases respectively, with 11 bases between them. This CDR3 is built from 13 residues. Germline values: CDR1 SGHDN, CDR2 FVKESK. CDR3 nucleotides: TGTGCCAGCAGCCTTGGAAAGTGGACTGAAGCTTTCTTT. Its protein product is CASSLGKWTEAFF. Together with reference TRBV14 and TRBJ1-1, the CDR3 gives the full variable domain: EAGVTQFPSHSVIEKGQTVTLRCDPISGHDNLYWYRRVMGKEIKFLLHFVKESKQDESGMPNNRFLAERTGGTYSTLKVQPAELEDSGVYFCASSLGKWTEAFFGQGTRLTVV.

This chain uses TRBV3-1 (or the pseudogene TRBV3-2) with TRBJ2-4; TRBD2 matches at 9 bases. The CDR3 spans 17 residues. Per the germline V gene, CDR1 is LGHDT and CDR2 is YNNKEL (reference sequence). V lost 3 bases to trimming and J lost 0 bases; unmatched junction nucleotides: 6. The CDR3 DNA is TGTGCCAGCAGCCACCTGGCGGGAGGGGAAGCCAAAAACATTCAGTACTTC. Residues: CASSHLAGGEAKNIQYF.

This chain connects TRBV6-5 to TRBJ2-1; the match to TRBD2 covers 11 bases. V trimming: 5 bases; J trimming: 8 bases; junction bases outside the gene matches: 5. Germline lookup yields CDR1 MNHEY and CDR2 SVGAGI. The length of the CDR3 is 14 residues. This CDR3 reads CASSILAGEHEQFF. The CDR3, as DNA: TGTGCCAGCAGTATACTAGCGGGAGAACATGAGCAGTTCTTC.

The chain is built from TRBV3-1 (or the pseudogene TRBV3-2) and TRBJ2-7, with D possibly being TRBD2 (5 bases). V was cut by 1 base and J by 5 bases, with 15 bases left in between. The CDR3 spans 15 residues. CDR1 and CDR2 (germline): LGHDT, YNNKEL (reference sequence). The CDR3 loop reads CASSQGLWLAHEQYF. The DNA of the CDR3 is TGTGCCAGCAGCCAAGGCTTGTGGCTAGCCCACGAGCAGTACTTC.

The chain employs TRBV10-1 and TRBJ2-1, with TRBD2 identical over 11 bases. The CDR3 covers 19 residues. Germline assignment: CDR1 WNHNN and CDR2 SYGVQD (reference sequence). After removal of 3 bases from V and 10 bases from J, the junction contained 20 bases not matched to a gene. The CDR3 loop is CASSDPNGAQKGLADEQFF. The CDR3, as DNA: TGCGCCAGCAGTGACCCCAACGGGGCCCAGAAGGGACTAGCGGACGAGCAGTTCTTC.

The chain links TRBV19 to TRBJ2-7; maybe TRBD1 (6 bases). Germline V CDR1 and CDR2: LNHDA, SQIVND (reference sequence). This CDR3 comprises 15 residues. V lost 7 bases, J lost 3 bases, and 19 bases lay in between. The CDR3 sequence is CASTQGTAGVYEQYF. Written as DNA, the CDR3 is TGTGCCAGTACCCAGGGGACGGCAGGCGTCTACGAGCAGTACTTC.

This chain connects TRBV6-5 to TRBJ1-3, with 7 bases lining up with TRBD1. The CDR3 consists of 14 residues. After removal of 6 bases from V and 1 base from J, the junction contained 3 bases not matched to a gene. Germline loops: CDR1 MNHEY, CDR2 SVGAGI. This chain's CDR3 is CASRDRLSGNTIYF. The CDR3 DNA is TGTGCCAGCAGGGACAGGTTGTCTGGAAACACCATATATTTT.

This chain links TRBV5-5 with TRBJ2-7; weak D call: TRBD1 (5 bases). Germline V CDR1 and CDR2: SGHKS, YYEKEE (reference sequence). The CDR3 runs to 14 residues. Trimming cost V 4 bases and J 2 bases, with 13 bases left between them. The CDR3 coding sequence is TGTGCCAGCAGCGCTACTGACAGCCCCTACGAGCAGTACTTC. It specifies CASSATDSPYEQYF.

The gene calls are TRBV11-2 and TRBJ2-2, with no clear D. The germline V and J ends were trimmed by 8 bases and 6 bases, with 16 bases remaining between them. This CDR3 comprises 14 residues. The germline V gene has CDR1 SGHAT and CDR2 FQNNGV. CDR3 DNA: TGTGCCAGCGTGCCCGCGTTGGCGGCCGGGGAGCTGTTTTTT. Translating gives CASVPALAAGELFF.